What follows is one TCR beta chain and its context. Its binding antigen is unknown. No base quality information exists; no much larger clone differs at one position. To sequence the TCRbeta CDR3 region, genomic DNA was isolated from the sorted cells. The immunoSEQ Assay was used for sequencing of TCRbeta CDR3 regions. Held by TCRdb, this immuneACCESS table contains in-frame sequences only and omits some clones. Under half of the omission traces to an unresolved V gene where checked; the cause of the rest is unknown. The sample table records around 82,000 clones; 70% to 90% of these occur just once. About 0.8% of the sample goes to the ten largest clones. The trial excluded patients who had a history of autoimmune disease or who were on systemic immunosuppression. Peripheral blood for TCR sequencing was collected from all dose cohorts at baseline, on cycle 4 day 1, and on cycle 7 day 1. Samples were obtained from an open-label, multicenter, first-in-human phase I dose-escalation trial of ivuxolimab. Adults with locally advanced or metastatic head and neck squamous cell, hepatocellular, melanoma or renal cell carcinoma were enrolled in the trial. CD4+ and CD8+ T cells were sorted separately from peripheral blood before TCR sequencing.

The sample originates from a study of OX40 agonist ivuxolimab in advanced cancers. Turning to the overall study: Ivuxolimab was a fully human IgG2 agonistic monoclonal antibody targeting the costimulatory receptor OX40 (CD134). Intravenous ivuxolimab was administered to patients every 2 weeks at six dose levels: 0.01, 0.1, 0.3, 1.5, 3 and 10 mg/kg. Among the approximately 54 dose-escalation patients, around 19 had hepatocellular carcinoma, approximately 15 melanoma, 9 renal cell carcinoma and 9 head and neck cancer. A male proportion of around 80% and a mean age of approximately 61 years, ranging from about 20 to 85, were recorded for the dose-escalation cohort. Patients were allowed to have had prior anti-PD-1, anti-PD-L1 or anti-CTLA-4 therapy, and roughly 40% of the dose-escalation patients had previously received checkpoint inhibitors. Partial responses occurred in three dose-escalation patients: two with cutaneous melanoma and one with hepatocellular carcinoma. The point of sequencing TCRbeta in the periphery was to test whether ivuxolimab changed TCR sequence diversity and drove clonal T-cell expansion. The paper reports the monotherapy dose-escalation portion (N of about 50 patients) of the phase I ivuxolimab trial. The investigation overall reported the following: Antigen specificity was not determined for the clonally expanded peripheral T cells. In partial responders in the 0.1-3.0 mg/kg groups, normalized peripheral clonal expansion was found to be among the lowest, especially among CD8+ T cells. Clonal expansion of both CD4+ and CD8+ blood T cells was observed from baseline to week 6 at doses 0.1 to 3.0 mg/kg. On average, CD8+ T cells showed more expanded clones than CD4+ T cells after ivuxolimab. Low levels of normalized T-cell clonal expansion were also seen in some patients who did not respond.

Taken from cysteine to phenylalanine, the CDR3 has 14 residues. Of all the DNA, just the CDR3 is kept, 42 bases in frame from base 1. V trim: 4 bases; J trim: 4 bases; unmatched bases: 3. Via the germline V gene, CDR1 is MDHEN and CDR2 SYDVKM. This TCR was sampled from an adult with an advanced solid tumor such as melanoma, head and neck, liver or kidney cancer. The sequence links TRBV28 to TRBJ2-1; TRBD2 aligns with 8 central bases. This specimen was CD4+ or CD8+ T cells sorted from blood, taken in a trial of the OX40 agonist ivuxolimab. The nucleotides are TGTGCCAGCAGTTCAGCGGGAGAGTACAATGAGCAGTTCTTC. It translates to CASSSAGEYNEQFF.